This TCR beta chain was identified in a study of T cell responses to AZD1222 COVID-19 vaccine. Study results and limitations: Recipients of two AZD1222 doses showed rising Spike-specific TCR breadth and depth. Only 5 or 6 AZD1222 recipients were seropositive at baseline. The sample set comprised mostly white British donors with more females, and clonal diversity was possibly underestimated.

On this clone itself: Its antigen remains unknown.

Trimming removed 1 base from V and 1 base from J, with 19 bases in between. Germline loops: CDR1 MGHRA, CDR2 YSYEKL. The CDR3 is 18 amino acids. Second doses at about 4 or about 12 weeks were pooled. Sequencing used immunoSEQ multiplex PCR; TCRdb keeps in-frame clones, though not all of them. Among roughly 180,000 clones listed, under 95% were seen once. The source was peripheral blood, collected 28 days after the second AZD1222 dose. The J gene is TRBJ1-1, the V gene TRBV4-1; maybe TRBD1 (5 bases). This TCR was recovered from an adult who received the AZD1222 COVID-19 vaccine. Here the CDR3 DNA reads TGCGCCAGCAGCCAAGTTTCCAGGGAGCATCTTAGGAACACTGAAGCTTTCTTT. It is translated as CASSQVSREHLRNTEAFF.